This T cell receptor beta chain was recovered during a study of T cell repertoires in cytomegalovirus infection. Study details: Indications came from public TCR beta signatures; they pointed to CMV infection and to a matching HLA type.

TCRdb fed the reads into MiXCR, producing one record per CDR3 protein. The table records about 740,000 distinct CDR3 sequences, 35% of them present only once. As regards this clonotype: Its antigen is undetermined.

General study findings and limits: Cumulative public TCR beta family frequency identified CMV carriers with the relevant HLA.

Between the trimmed V and J ends, which lost 3 bases and 2 bases, there was a span of 15 bases. This CDR3 is 16 amino acids long. Germline values: CDR1 LGHDT, CDR2 YNNKEL (reference sequence). This chain links TRBV3-1 with TRBJ2-3; TRBD2 might be the D (5 bases). Sequencing was carried out using PBMCs. The receptor comes from a human donor in good health (CMV status not recorded). Some clones in this sample may be carry-over from other donors' samples. The DNA of the CDR3 is TGTGCCAGCAGCCAGGGATTAGCGCGCCTCACAGATACGCAGTATTTT. It encodes CASSQGLARLTDTQYF.